The subject of this entry is one T cell receptor (beta chain). Germline lookup yields CDR1 SGHTA and CDR2 FQGTGA. V shed 5 bases, J shed 2 bases, and the junction held 2 bases outside the gene matches. The length of the CDR3 is 14 residues. Clones were read by immunoSEQ multiplex PCR, and TCRdb kept only the in-frame ones, dropping some. The sample contains some 200,000 clones, roughly 85% of which appear only once. These data are taken from a study of blood T cell repertoires in COVID-19. In the study overall: From T cells, B-cell-depleted T cells, or PBMCs came the material, which was cDNA or gDNA.

This clonotype was obtained from an older woman with acute or convalescent COVID-19. V is TRBV7-3 and J is TRBJ2-1; 8 bases match TRBD2. Sequencing used peripheral blood. The CDR3 DNA follows: TGTGCCAGCAGCATGGGACTAGCCTACAATGAGCAGTTCTTC. Residues: CASSMGLAYNEQFF. The full variable domain, with the rest looked up from reference TRBV7-3 and TRBJ2-1, is GAGVSQTPSNKVTEKGKYVELRCDPISGHTALYWYRQSLGQGPEFLIYFQGTGAADDSGLPNDRFFAVRPEGSVSTLKIQRTERGDSAVYLCASSMGLAYNEQFFGPGTRLTVL.